One and the same sample provided the 4 T cell receptor beta chains below, sequenced in a study of blood T cell repertoires in COVID-19. Here immunoSEQ multiplex PCR was the method, and the copy in TCRdb shows in-frame clones only, minus some. The table has about 48,000 clones, about nine tenths seen once; the top ten hold just over 5%. The sequenced sample consisted of peripheral blood. The source is a man aged 65-85 years with acute or convalescent COVID-19.

DNA for the CDR3: TGTGCCAGCAGTTTACAGGGGAATGAGCAGTTCTTC. This encodes CASSLQGNEQFF. The J gene is TRBJ2-1, the V gene TRBV7-9, with 7 bases fitting TRBD1. CDR1 and CDR2 (germline): SEHNR, FQNEAQ (reference sequence). The CDR3 covers 12 residues. Trimming at V came to 6 bases and at J to 7 bases, leaving 3 bases not matched to a gene.

The chain uses TRBV4-2 and TRBJ2-1; 9 bases fit TRBD1. Trimming took 3 bases from V and 7 from J; bases not matched to a gene: 7. CDR1 and CDR2 (germline): LGHNA, YNFKEQ. CDR3 size: 15 residues. The CDR3 DNA follows: TGTGCCAGCAGCCACGTTTCGGGACAGGGAAATGAGCAGTTCTTC. Residues: CASSHVSGQGNEQFF.

The rearrangement uses TRBV6-5 and TRBJ1-3; 7 bases fit TRBD1. V lost 2 bases to trimming and J lost 4 bases; unmatched junction nucleotides: 8. Germline V gene data show CDR1 as MNHEY and CDR2 as SVGAGI. This CDR3 contains 16 residues. The CDR3 reads CASSYTDRVGGNTIYF. DNA for the CDR3: TGTGCCAGCAGTTACACTGACAGGGTGGGAGGAAACACCATATATTTT.

The chain recombines TRBV7-9 with TRBJ2-3, with D perhaps TRBD1 (6 bases). Per the germline V gene, CDR1 is SEHNR and CDR2 is FQNEAQ (reference sequence). V was pared by 3 bases and J by 2 bases, with 12 bases between. The CDR3 length is 15 residues. In DNA form, the CDR3 reads TGTGCCAGCAGCTTTGGACAGTTCCCCACAGATACGCAGTATTTT. Encoded protein: CASSFGQFPTDTQYF.